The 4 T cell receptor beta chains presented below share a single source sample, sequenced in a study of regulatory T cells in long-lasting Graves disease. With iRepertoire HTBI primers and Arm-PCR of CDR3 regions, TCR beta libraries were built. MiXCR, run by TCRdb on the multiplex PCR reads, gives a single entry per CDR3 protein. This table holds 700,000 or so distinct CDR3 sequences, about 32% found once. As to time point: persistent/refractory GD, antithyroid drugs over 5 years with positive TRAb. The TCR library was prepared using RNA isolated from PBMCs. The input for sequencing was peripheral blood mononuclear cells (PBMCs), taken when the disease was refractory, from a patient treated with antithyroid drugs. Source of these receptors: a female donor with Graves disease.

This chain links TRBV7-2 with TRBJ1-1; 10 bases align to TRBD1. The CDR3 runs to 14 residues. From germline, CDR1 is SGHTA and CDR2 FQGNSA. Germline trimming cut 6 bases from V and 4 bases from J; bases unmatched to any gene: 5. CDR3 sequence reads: CASRRQGAGTEAFF. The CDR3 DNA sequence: TGTGCCAGCAGGCGACAGGGGGCAGGCACTGAAGCTTTCTTT.

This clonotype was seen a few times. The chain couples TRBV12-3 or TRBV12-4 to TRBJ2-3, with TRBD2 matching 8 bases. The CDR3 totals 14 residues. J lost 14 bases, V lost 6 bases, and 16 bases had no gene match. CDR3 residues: CASRITTSVKETYF. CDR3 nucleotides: TGTGCCAGCAGAATTACGACTAGCGTCAAAGAAACGTATTTT.

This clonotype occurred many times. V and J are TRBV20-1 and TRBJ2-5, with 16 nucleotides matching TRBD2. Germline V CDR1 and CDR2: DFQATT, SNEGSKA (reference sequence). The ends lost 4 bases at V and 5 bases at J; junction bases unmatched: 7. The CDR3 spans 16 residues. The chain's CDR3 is CSATGTSGRARETQYF. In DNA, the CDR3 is TGCAGTGCTACGGGGACTAGCGGGAGGGCGAGGGAGACCCAGTACTTC.

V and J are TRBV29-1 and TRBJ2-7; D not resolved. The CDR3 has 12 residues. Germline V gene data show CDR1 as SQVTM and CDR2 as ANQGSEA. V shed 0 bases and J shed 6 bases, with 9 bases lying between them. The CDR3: CSVEDAWAEQYF. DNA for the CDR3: TGCAGCGTTGAAGATGCATGGGCCGAGCAGTACTTC.